Following are 8 T cell receptor beta chains from one sample sequenced in a study of blood T cells in healthy people across ages. Combining a sample-barcoded 5' primer with a J-beta primer mix, a second PCR ran for about 7 to 12 cycles. TCRdb processed the 5' RACE reads anew with MiXCR; each CDR3 protein has one entry. The repertoire holds over a million distinct CDR3 sequences, with approximately 60% as singletons. The material sequenced was blood. The receptors stem from a man between 18 and 29 years old in good health.

This clonotype was detected a few times. J is TRBJ2-7 and V is TRBV20-1; D is perhaps TRBD2 (6 bases). The V and J ends lost 3 bases and 4 bases respectively, with 7 bases between them. CDR1 DFQATT and CDR2 SNEGSKA come from the germline V gene (reference sequence). This CDR3 has 11 amino acids. CDR3 loop: CSARGLYEQYF. The CDR3 DNA reads TGCAGTGCTAGGGGACTTTACGAGCAGTACTTC.

The chain recombines TRBV5-1 with TRBJ2-1; weak D call: TRBD2 (6 bases). CDR3 size: 17 residues. V was shortened by 0 bases and J by 0 bases, with 13 bases between the two germline ends. Germline assignment: CDR1 SGHRS and CDR2 YFSETQ. The CDR3 sequence: CASSLVAGSSSYNEQFF. The CDR3 region has the DNA TGCGCCAGCAGCTTGGTCGCGGGGTCGAGCTCCTACAATGAGCAGTTCTTC.

This clonotype was found a few times. The chain combines TRBV29-1 with TRBJ1-1; D remains unclear. The CDR3 length is 12 residues. Germline assignment: CDR1 SQVTM and CDR2 ANQGSEA. Trimming took 2 bases from V and 0 from J, leaving 4 bases between them. In nucleotides, the CDR3 is TGCAGCGTTGAAAATCTGAACACTGAAGCTTTCTTT. Translated: CSVENLNTEAFF.

This chain connects TRBV10-3 to TRBJ2-1; D is perhaps TRBD2 (6 bases). CDR1 ENHRY and CDR2 SYGVKD come from the germline V gene. Trimming cost V 2 bases and J 5 bases, with 13 bases left between them. The CDR3 is made up of 15 amino acids. This CDR3 is CAISEQDYLNNEQFF. DNA of the CDR3: TGTGCCATCAGTGAGCAGGACTACCTTAACAATGAGCAGTTCTTC.

This clonotype was observed a few times. The chain employs TRBV20-1 and TRBJ2-3; 9 bases are shared with TRBD2. CDR3 length: 17 residues. Germline CDR1 reads DFQATT; CDR2 reads SNEGSKA (reference sequence). V shed 7 bases, J shed 4 bases, and the junction held 18 bases outside the gene matches. The CDR3 region has the DNA TGCAGTGTAACAACTGGCGGACTAGCGCGGGACGCAGATACGCAGTATTTT. This encodes CSVTTGGLARDADTQYF.

J is TRBJ1-2 and V is TRBV11-2; the D gene is possibly TRBD1 (6 bases). The V gene's germline CDR1 is SGHAT and CDR2 FQNNGV. Trimming removed 5 bases at V and 2 bases at J, with 18 bases between. The CDR3 is 16 residues long. CDR3 bases: TGTGCCAGCAGCACAATAGACAGGACGCCAAACTATGGCTACACCTTC. This sequence encodes CASSTIDRTPNYGYTF.

V usage is TRBV5-1 and J usage is TRBJ1-4; D is uncertain. Trimming removed 2 bases at V and 6 bases at J, with 11 bases between. CDR3 length: 14 amino acids. Germline V gene lookup returns CDR1 SGHRS and CDR2 YFSETQ. The CDR3 here is CASSFDTWDEKLFF. The CDR3 bases are TGCGCCAGCAGCTTTGACACGTGGGATGAAAAACTGTTTTTT.

The chain uses TRBV4-1 and TRBJ2-5, with D perhaps assigned TRBD1 or TRBD2 (5 bases each). CDR1 and CDR2 (germline): MGHRA, YSYEKL. V shed 1 base and J shed 2 bases, with 17 bases lying between them. The CDR3 length is 17 residues. This CDR3 is CASSQAASGRTQETQYF. The CDR3 coding sequence is TGCGCCAGCAGCCAAGCGGCCTCGGGACGGACGCAAGAGACCCAGTACTTC.